These 23 T cell receptor beta chains share one sample of origin, sequenced in a study of cytomegalovirus exposure and HLA in healthy donors (dated 2017 in TCRdb). Preparation of the library involved the immunoSEQ multiplex PCR assay. The multiplex PCR relied on a mix of 60 forward primers for TCR Vbeta segments and 13 reverse primers for TCR Jbeta segments. What TCRdb holds here is the immuneACCESS table cut down to in-frame rearrangements. Part of the clones is not present; checked against another copy, under half of the missing clones reflect an unresolved V gene, and the others are unexplained. The sample includes under 200,000 clones, with over 70% observed a single time. The ten largest clones add up to 2.5% to 4% of the sample. The sample comprised PBMCs. The receptors shown here come from a woman in her fifties or sixties in good health and CMV-seropositive.

The CDR3 region has the DNA TGTGCCAGTAGTACAGGGGGCCGGAACACTGAAGCTTTCTTT. Its protein is CASSTGGRNTEAFF. V gene TRBV19 combines with J gene TRBJ1-1; TRBD1 agrees at 8 bases. V trimming: 4 bases; J trimming: 1 base; junction bases outside the gene matches: 2. This CDR3 is 14 amino acids long. Germline V gene sequence: CDR1 LNHDA, CDR2 SQIVND (reference sequence).

This clone was detected a few times. J is TRBJ2-5 and V is TRBV25-1; 7 bases line up with TRBD1. With V trimmed by 7 bases and J by 5 bases, 7 bases remained unmatched. Per germline, CDR1 MGHDK and CDR2 SYGVNS. The CDR3 has 13 amino acids. The CDR3 protein is CASTDRWLETQYF. The CDR3 DNA follows: TGTGCCAGCACGGACAGGTGGTTGGAGACCCAGTACTTC.

This clone was seen only once. The chain is built from TRBV5-1 and TRBJ1-1; TRBD1 might be the D (5 bases). The V gene's germline CDR1 is SGHRS and CDR2 YFSETQ. Trimming removed 4 bases from V and 5 bases from J, with 18 bases in between. This CDR3 has 15 residues. CDR3 loop: CASSPWGVGETEAFF. CDR3 DNA: TGCGCCAGCAGCCCATGGGGGGTAGGTGAAACTGAAGCTTTCTTT.

The chain employs TRBV6-1 and TRBJ2-3; TRBD1 agrees at 10 bases. This CDR3 is 15 amino acids long. The ends lost 2 bases at V and 3 bases at J; junction bases unmatched: 2. Germline values: CDR1 MNHNS, CDR2 SASEGT. CDR3 residues: CASSERDRGTDTQYF. The CDR3, as DNA: TGTGCCAGCAGTGAAAGGGACAGGGGAACAGATACGCAGTATTTT.

This clone was detected only a few times. V and J are TRBV6-6 and TRBJ1-3, with no clear D. Trimming shortened V by 5 bases and J by 1 base, and 3 bases separated the two germline ends. CDR1 is MNHNY and CDR2 is SVGAGI in the germline V gene (reference sequence). The CDR3 extends over 12 amino acids. The CDR3 DNA reads TGTGCCAGCAGTCCTTCTGGAAACACCATATATTTT. Its protein product is CASSPSGNTIYF.

This chain links TRBV10-3 with TRBJ2-3; TRBD2 aligns across 13 bases. This CDR3 has 18 residues. Germline V gives CDR1 ENHRY, CDR2 SYGVKD. The trim removed 2 bases at V and 0 bases at J, leaving 5 bases unmatched. CDR3 in amino acids: CAISEGTSGDTSTDTQYF. The CDR3 DNA reads as TGTGCCATCAGTGAGGGGACTAGCGGGGATACTAGCACAGATACGCAGTATTTT.

V gene TRBV5-4 combines with J gene TRBJ2-7; TRBD2 aligns across 12 bases. The CDR3 consists of 16 residues. The V and J ends lost 2 bases and 4 bases, in that order; junction bases with no gene match: 7. From germline, CDR1 is SGHNT and CDR2 YYREEE (reference sequence). The CDR3 nucleotides read TGTGCCAGCAGCTTCGGCCTAGCGGGAGGGTCTTACGAGCAGTACTTC. It is translated as CASSFGLAGGSYEQYF.

The genes are TRBV7-9 and TRBJ1-4; a weak D match, TRBD1 (5 bases). The V end was cut by 4 bases, the J end by 8 bases, with 11 bases between. This CDR3 is 13 amino acids long. The germline CDR1 and CDR2 sequences are SEHNR and FQNEAQ (reference sequence). The CDR3 here is CASSYGAGEKLFF. The CDR3 DNA sequence: TGTGCCAGCAGCTATGGGGCAGGAGAAAAACTGTTTTTT.

V gene TRBV10-3 combines with J gene TRBJ2-5, with 10 nucleotides matching TRBD2. The J segment lost 1 base and the V segment lost 6 bases, leaving 5 bases of the junction unmatched. Per germline, CDR1 ENHRY and CDR2 SYGVKD. There are 15 residues in the CDR3. The CDR3 region has the DNA TGTGCCATCAGGAGCGGGGGGGCGAGCCAAGAGACCCAGTACTTC. Amino acids: CAIRSGGASQETQYF.

The V and J genes are TRBV4-3 and TRBJ2-2, with 7 bases fitting TRBD2. This CDR3 has 20 residues. Looked up from germline, CDR1 is LGHNA and CDR2 is YSLEER. The V gene end was trimmed by 1 base and the J gene end by 0 bases; junction bases not matched to a gene: 14. CDR3 region: CASSQVVAGVLLPNTGELFF. The CDR3 bases are TGCGCCAGCAGCCAAGTCGTTGCGGGAGTATTACTACCGAACACCGGGGAGCTGTTTTTT.

In its sample, this clone was seen once. The CDR3 sequence is CASSPPSAQETQYF. The DNA of the CDR3 is TGTGCCAGCAGCCCTCCCAGCGCCCAAGAGACCCAGTACTTC. The chain recombines TRBV6-6 with TRBJ2-5; D is undetermined. The CDR3 extends over 14 amino acids. Germline-derived CDR1 and CDR2 are MNHNY and SVGAGI (reference sequence). The V end lost 6 bases, the J end lost 1 base, and 12 bases lay between the germline ends.

J is TRBJ2-2 and V is TRBV4-1; D possibly corresponds to TRBD2 (5 bases). Germline V gene lookup returns CDR1 MGHRA and CDR2 YSYEKL. The CDR3 extends over 13 amino acids. V gave up 4 bases and J gave up 7 bases, with 10 bases separating them. The chain's CDR3 is CASSRLSLGELFF. As DNA, the CDR3 is TGCGCCAGCAGCCGACTAAGTCTCGGGGAGCTGTTTTTT.

The V gene is TRBV5-4, the J gene TRBJ2-2; 7 bases line up with TRBD2. V gave up 2 bases and J gave up 2 bases; unmatched junction bases: 6. The CDR3 sequence is 16 residues long. Germline assignment: CDR1 SGHNT and CDR2 YYREEE (reference sequence). CDR3: CASSLGRGSNTGELFF. CDR3 nucleotides: TGTGCCAGCAGCTTAGGGAGGGGCTCTAACACCGGGGAGCTGTTTTTT.

The V and J genes are TRBV7-2 and TRBJ1-2; 7 bases map to TRBD1. This CDR3 spans 15 amino acids. The germline CDR1 and CDR2 sequences are SGHTA and FQGNSA. With V trimmed by 1 base and J by 2 bases, 4 bases remained unmatched. The CDR3 bases are TGTGCCAGCAGCTTAGGCGGACAGGCAAACTATGGCTACACCTTC. Residues: CASSLGGQANYGYTF.

The V and J genes are TRBV5-1 and TRBJ1-3; tentative D call: TRBD1 (6 bases). The CDR3 extends over 15 amino acids. Germline V gene data show CDR1 as SGHRS and CDR2 as YFSETQ. Trimming pared 0 bases from V and 4 bases from J, leaving 11 bases between. CDR3 loop: CASSLERGSGNTIYF. The CDR3 DNA sequence: TGCGCCAGCAGCTTGGAGAGGGGGTCCGGAAACACCATATATTTT.

The V and J genes are TRBV19 and TRBJ2-1; possible D gene TRBD2, 6 bases. Germline CDR1 reads LNHDA; CDR2 reads SQIVND (reference sequence). V was clipped by 2 bases and J by 5 bases, with 13 bases between them. There are 15 residues in the CDR3. The DNA of the CDR3 is TGTGCCAGTAGTATACCTAAGGGGAGGCACAATGAGCAGTTCTTC. Translated, it gives CASSIPKGRHNEQFF.

The chain recombines TRBV5-4 with TRBJ2-3; TRBD2 matches 7 bases. Germline CDR1 is SGHNT and CDR2 is YYREEE (reference sequence). The J segment lost 0 bases and the V segment lost 3 bases, leaving 7 bases of the junction unmatched. This CDR3 is 16 amino acids long. The DNA for the CDR3 is TGTGCCAGCAGCTCACGGACTAGGGCTAGCACAGATACGCAGTATTTT. As protein: CASSSRTRASTDTQYF.

With regard to this clone: One junction end does not reproduce the germline sequence, and a read error may be involved. The V call is TRBV7-6, the J call TRBJ2-6; D is possibly TRBD1 (5 bases). Germline values: CDR1 SGHVS, CDR2 FNYEAQ. The CDR3 spans 16 residues. The CDR3 reads CASSLAAQSGANGLTF. The CDR3 DNA sequence: TGTGCCAGCAGCTTAGCGGCGCAGTCTGGGGCCAACGGCCTGACTTTC. Full variable domain (outside the CDR3, taken from reference TRBV7-6 and TRBJ2-6): GAGVSQSPRYKVTKRGQDVALRCDPISGHVSLYWYRQALGQGPEFLTYFNYEAQQDKSGLPNDRFSAERPEGSISTLTIQRTEQRDSAMYRCASSLAAQSGANGLTFGAGSRLTVL.

The chain couples TRBV5-4 to TRBJ2-3; TRBD2 agrees at 9 bases. This CDR3 comprises 14 residues. CDR1 is SGHNT, CDR2 YYREEE, per germline (reference sequence). Trimming removed 5 bases from V and 6 bases from J; junction bases left unmatched: 7. CDR3 loop: CASRGGRAGDTQYF. Here the CDR3 DNA reads TGTGCCAGCAGGGGCGGGAGGGCCGGGGATACGCAGTATTTT.

The rearrangement links TRBV19 to TRBJ2-2; D unresolved. Deletions cut 8 bases from V and 6 bases from J, with 4 bases between. There are 10 residues in the CDR3. Germline V gives CDR1 LNHDA, CDR2 SQIVND (reference sequence). CDR3 sequence (DNA): TGTGCCAGTTATCCCGGGGAGCTGTTTTTT. Translated, it gives CASYPGELFF. Variable domain in full (rest from reference TRBV19 and TRBJ2-2): DGGITQSPKYLFRKEGQNVTLSCEQNLNHDAMYWYRQDPGQGLRLIYYSQIVNDFQKGDIAEGYSVSREKKESFPLTVTSAQKNPTAFYLCASYPGELFFGEGSRLTVL.

The chain has TRBV6-5 and TRBJ2-7, with a possible D match to TRBD2 (7 bases). CDR1 and CDR2 from the germline V gene are MNHEY and SVGAGI. With 6 bases removed from V and 7 bases from J, the gap between germline ends came to 19 bases. CDR3 length: 14 residues. CDR3 loop: CASSPYGGLGEQYF. The CDR3 region has the DNA TGTGCCAGCAGCCCATACGGGGGGCTGGGAGAGCAGTACTTC.

The rearrangement uses TRBV29-1 and TRBJ2-1; 14 positions match TRBD2. This CDR3 contains 15 residues. CDR1 is SQVTM, CDR2 ANQGSEA, per germline. V dropped 7 bases and J dropped 6; count of bases not matched to a gene: 8. The CDR3 reads CSARSGTSGSNEQFF. The CDR3, as DNA: TGCAGCGCCCGAAGTGGGACTAGCGGGAGCAATGAGCAGTTCTTC.

This chain connects TRBV9 to TRBJ1-2; possible D gene TRBD1, 6 bases. V was clipped by 0 bases and J by 8 bases, with 11 bases between them. Germline values: CDR1 SGDLS, CDR2 YYNGEE. The CDR3 contains 13 residues. The DNA of the CDR3 is TGTGCCAGCAGCGTAGACGCAGGGGTAGGCTACACCTTC. Its protein is CASSVDAGVGYTF. The entire variable domain, with the rest obtained from reference TRBV9 and TRBJ1-2, is as follows: DSGVTQTPKHLITATGQRVTLRCSPRSGDLSVYWYQQSLDQGLQFLIQYYNGEERAKGNILERFSAQQFPDLHSELNLSSLELGDSALYFCASSVDAGVGYTFGSGTRLTVV.